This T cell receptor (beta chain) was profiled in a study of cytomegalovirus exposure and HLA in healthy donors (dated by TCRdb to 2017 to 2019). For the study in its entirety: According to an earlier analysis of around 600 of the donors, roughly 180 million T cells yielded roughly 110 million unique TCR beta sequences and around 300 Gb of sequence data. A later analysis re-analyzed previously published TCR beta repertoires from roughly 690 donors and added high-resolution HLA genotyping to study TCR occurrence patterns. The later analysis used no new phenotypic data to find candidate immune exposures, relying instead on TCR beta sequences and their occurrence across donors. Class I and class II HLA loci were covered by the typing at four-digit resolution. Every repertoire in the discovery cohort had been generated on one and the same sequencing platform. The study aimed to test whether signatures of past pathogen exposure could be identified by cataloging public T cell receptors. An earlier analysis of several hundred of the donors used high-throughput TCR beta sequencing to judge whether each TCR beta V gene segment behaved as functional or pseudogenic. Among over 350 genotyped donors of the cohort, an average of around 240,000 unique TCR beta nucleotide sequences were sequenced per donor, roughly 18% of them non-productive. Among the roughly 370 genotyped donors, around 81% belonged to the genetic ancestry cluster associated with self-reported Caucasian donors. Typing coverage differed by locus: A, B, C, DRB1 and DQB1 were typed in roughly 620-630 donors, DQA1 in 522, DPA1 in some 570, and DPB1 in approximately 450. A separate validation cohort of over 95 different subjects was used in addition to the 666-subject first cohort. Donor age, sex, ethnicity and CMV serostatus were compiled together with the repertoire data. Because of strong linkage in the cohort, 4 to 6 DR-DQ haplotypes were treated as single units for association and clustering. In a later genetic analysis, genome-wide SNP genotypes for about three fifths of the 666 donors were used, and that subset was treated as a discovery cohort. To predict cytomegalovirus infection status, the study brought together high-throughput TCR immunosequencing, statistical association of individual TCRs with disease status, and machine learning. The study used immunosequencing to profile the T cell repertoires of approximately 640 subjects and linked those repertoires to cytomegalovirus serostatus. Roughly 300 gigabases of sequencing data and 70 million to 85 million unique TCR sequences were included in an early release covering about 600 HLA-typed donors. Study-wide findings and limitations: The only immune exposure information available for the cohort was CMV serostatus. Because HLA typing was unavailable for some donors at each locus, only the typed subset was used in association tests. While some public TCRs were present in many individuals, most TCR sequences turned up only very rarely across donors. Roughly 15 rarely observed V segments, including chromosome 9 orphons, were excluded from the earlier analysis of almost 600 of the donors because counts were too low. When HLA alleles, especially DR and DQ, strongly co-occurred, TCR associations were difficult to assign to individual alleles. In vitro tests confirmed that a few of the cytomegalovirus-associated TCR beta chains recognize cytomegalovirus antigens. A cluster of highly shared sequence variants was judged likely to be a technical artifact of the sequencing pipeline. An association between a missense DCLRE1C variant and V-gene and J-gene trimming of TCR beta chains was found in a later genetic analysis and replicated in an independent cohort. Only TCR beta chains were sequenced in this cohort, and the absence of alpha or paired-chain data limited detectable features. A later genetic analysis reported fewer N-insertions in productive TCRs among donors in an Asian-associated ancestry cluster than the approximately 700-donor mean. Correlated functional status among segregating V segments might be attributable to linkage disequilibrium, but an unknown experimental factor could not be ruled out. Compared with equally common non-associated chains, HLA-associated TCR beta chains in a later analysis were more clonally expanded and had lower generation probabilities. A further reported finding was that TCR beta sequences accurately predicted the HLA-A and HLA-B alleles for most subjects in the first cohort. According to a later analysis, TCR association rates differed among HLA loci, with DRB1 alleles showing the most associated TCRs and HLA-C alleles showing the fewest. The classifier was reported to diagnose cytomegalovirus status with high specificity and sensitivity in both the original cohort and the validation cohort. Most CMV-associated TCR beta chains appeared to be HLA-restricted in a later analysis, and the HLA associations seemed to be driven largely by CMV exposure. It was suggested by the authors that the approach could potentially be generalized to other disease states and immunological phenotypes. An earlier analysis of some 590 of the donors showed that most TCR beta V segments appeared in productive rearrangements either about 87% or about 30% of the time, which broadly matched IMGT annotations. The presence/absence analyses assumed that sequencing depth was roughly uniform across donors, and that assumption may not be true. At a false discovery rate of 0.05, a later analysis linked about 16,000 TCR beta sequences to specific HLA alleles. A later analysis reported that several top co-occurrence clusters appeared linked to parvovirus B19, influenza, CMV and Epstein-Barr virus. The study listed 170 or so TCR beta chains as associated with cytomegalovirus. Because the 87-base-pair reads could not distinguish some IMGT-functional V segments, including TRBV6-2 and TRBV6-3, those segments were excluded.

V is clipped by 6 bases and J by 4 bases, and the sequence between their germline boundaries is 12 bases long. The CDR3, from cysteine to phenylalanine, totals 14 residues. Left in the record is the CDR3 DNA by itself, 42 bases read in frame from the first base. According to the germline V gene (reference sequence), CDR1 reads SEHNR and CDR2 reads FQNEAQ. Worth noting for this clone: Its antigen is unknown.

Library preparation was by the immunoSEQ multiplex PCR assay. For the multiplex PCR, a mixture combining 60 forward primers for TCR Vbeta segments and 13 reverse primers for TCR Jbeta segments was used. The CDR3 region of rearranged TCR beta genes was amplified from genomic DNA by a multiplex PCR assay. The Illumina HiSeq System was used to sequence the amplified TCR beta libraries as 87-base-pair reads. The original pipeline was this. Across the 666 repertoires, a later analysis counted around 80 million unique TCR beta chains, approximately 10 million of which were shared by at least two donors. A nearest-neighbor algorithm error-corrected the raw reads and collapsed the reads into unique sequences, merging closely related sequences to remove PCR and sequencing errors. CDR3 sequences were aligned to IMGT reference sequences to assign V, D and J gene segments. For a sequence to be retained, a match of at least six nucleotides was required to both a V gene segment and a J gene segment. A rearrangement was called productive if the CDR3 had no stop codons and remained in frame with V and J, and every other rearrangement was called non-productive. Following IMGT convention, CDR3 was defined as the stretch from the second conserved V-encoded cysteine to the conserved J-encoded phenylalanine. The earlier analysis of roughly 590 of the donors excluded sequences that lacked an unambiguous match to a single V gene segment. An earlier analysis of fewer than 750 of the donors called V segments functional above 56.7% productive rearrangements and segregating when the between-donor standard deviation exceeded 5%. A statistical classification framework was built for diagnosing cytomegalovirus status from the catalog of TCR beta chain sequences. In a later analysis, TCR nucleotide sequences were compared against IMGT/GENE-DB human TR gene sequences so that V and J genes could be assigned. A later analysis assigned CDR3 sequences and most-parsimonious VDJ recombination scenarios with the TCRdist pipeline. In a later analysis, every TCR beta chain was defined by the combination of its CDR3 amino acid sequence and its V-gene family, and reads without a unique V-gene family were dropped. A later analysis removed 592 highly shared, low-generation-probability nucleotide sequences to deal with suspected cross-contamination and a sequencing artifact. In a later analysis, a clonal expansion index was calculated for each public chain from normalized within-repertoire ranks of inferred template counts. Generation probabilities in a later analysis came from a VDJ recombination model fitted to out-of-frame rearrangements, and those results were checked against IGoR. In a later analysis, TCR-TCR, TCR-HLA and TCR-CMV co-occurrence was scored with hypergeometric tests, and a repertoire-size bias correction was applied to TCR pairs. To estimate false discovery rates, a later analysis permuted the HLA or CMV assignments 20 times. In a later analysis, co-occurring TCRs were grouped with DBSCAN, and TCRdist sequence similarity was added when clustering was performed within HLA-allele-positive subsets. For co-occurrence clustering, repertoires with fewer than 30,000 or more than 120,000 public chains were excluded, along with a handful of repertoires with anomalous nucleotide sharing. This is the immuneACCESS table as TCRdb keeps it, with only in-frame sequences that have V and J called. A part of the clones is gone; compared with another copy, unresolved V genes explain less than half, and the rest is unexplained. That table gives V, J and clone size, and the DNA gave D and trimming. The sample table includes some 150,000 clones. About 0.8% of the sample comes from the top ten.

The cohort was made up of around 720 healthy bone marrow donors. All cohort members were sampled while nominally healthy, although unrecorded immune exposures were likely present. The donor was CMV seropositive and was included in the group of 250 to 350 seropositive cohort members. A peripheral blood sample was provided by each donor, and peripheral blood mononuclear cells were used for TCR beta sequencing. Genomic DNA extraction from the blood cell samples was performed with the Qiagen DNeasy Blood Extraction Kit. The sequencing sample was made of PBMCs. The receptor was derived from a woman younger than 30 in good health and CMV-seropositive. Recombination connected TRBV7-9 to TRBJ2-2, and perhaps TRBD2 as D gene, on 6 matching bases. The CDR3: CASRLTSGTGELFF. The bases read TGTGCCAGCAGATTGACTAGTGGCACCGGGGAGCTGTTTTTT. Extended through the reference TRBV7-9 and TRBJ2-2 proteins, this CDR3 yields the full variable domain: DTGVSQNPRHKITKRGQNVTFRCDPISEHNRLYWYRQTLGQGPEFLTYFQNEAQLEKSRLLSDRFSAERPKGSFSTLEIQRTEQGDSAMYLCASRLTSGTGELFFGEGSRLTVL.